The rows below give T cell receptor beta chains drawn from one sample of a study of OX40 agonist ivuxolimab in advanced cancers. The method was immunoSEQ multiplex PCR; TCRdb's version includes in-frame clones alone and lacks a portion of them. This sample has 100,000 or so clones, with approximately 90% found just once. The material was CD4+ or CD8+ T cells sorted from blood, obtained in a trial of the OX40 agonist ivuxolimab. The receptor source for this set is an adult with an advanced solid tumor such as melanoma, head and neck, liver or kidney cancer. Both conserved end residues are part of each CDR3. The D gene is left open where the match is weak.

j_call | v_call | d_call | cdr3_aa
TRBJ1-2 | TRBV5-4 | TRBD1 | CASSTDPGTAYGYTF
TRBJ2-2 | TRBV7-3 | TRBD1 | CASSPRPGQGSGELFF
TRBJ2-1 | TRBV19 | NA | CASSSPGLASSYNEQFF
TRBJ1-1 | TRBV28 | TRBD1 | CASSLTEGAMEAFF
TRBJ1-2 | TRBV2 | NA | CASSEQGYGYTF
TRBJ2-1 | TRBV18 | NA | CASSPDLSYNEQFF
TRBJ1-2 | TRBV29-1 | NA | CSAEGDYGYTF
TRBJ2-1 | TRBV18 | TRBD2 | CASSPRTSGRSYNEQFF
TRBJ2-5 | TRBV15 | NA | CATSRDIGNQETQYF
TRBJ2-1 | TRBV2 | NA | CASSRANRAYNEQFF
TRBJ1-2 | TRBV29-1 | NA | CSDGKVYGYTF
TRBJ2-5 | TRBV14 | NA | CASSQDFRGLQETQYF
TRBJ2-2 | TRBV21-1 | NA | CASSSRTGIIAGELFF
TRBJ2-5 | TRBV5-4 | TRBD2 | CASSSGLGLAGETQYF
TRBJ2-7 | TRBV6-5 | TRBD2 | CASTGLAGVHEQYF
TRBJ1-2 | TRBV30 | NA | CAWTNLVGYTF
TRBJ2-5 | TRBV4-2 | TRBD2 | CASSQGNSGIQETQYF
TRBJ2-1 | TRBV18 | TRBD1 | CASSPGTEYNEQFF
TRBJ2-7 | TRBV18 | NA | CASSSTYEQYF
TRBJ2-7 | TRBV2 | NA | CASSDGTLSSYEQYF
TRBJ2-1 | TRBV7-8 | NA | CASSLDPGTEQFF
TRBJ2-3 | TRBV10-3 | NA | CAISVRAVDSDTQYF
TRBJ1-1 | TRBV5-6 | TRBD1 | CASSKQTGAAFF
TRBJ1-5 | TRBV21-1 | NA | CASSKEGPRGQPQHF
TRBJ2-7 | TRBV28 | NA | CASSLADLSYEQYF
TRBJ2-7 | TRBV5-6 | NA | CASSLGNYYEQYF
TRBJ2-1 | TRBV19 | TRBD2 | CASSTGTSGRGYEQFF
TRBJ1-1 | TRBV4-3 | NA | CASSQGTQPNTEAFF
TRBJ2-5 | TRBV5-6 | NA | CASSSTRLQETQYF